The 9 T cell receptor beta chains below come from one sample, sequenced in a study of shared clonotypes between healthy human individuals. Here immunoSEQ multiplex PCR was the method, and the copy in TCRdb shows in-frame clones only, minus some. Among approximately 320,000 clones listed, approximately 79% were seen once. Specimen: memory CD4+ T cells sorted from blood. Subset given: CD45RA-negative fraction. These receptors were obtained from a man aged 30 to 45 in good health.

The genes are TRBV29-1 and TRBJ2-1; possible D gene TRBD1, 6 bases. In germline, CDR1 is SQVTM, CDR2 ANQGSEA. This CDR3 is built from 14 residues. V lost 6 bases, J lost 6 bases, and 18 bases lay in between. CDR3 sequence reads: CSVSGDRASNEQFF. Written as DNA, the CDR3 is TGCAGCGTATCAGGGGATAGGGCTAGCAATGAGCAGTTCTTC.

The chain links TRBV19 to TRBJ1-2; D remains ambiguous. Per the germline V gene, CDR1 is LNHDA and CDR2 is SQIVND (reference sequence). The V and J ends lost 7 bases and 2 bases respectively, with 17 bases between them. The CDR3 covers 15 residues. CDR3: CASNDLGRSNYGYTF. The DNA for the CDR3 is TGTGCCAGTAATGATTTGGGCCGATCCAACTATGGCTACACCTTC.

This clone occurred many times. The chain employs TRBV6-4 and TRBJ1-1, with 10 positions matching TRBD1. The CDR3 is made up of 17 amino acids. Looked up from germline, CDR1 is MRHNA and CDR2 is SNTAGT. The V segment lost 3 bases and the J segment 3 bases; nucleotides outside the gene matches: 10. This CDR3 reads CASSDDRGLRWYTEAFF. CDR3 bases: TGTGCCAGCAGTGATGACAGGGGGCTTCGTTGGTACACTGAAGCTTTCTTT.

The chain combines TRBV6-6 with TRBJ2-1; 9 bases agree with TRBD2. The CDR3 is made up of 14 amino acids. The germline CDR1 and CDR2 sequences are MNHNY and SVGAGI (reference sequence). V shed 9 bases and J 3 bases; nucleotides not matched to a gene: 6. The CDR3 bases are TGTGCCAGTTCGACTAGCGGAATCTACAATGAGCAGTTCTTC. Translating it yields CASSTSGIYNEQFF.

As regards this clone: A read error may explain this, as a much larger clone is one base away. The rearrangement links TRBV6-1 to TRBJ1-1; possibly TRBD1 for D (5 bases). The germline V gene has CDR1 MNHNS and CDR2 SASEGT. The CDR3 totals 14 residues. Trimming removed 6 bases at V and 5 bases at J, with 16 bases between. The CDR3 protein is CASRAVGGGTEAFF. CDR3 sequence (DNA): TGTGCCAGCAGGGCAGTGGGGGGGGGTACTGAAGCTTTCTTT.

This clone has a count of ten or more. The rearrangement uses TRBV7-8 and TRBJ2-2; 8 bases line up with TRBD2. The CDR3 sequence is 16 residues long. Germline V gene data show CDR1 as SGHVS and CDR2 as FQNEAQ. Trimming at V came to 5 bases and at J to 2 bases, leaving 7 bases not matched to a gene. The CDR3 coding sequence is TGTGCCAGCAGCGTGCGGACTAGCCAAAACACCGGGGAGCTGTTTTTT. Protein sequence: CASSVRTSQNTGELFF.

This rearrangement joins TRBV7-2 to TRBJ1-4, with D tentatively TRBD1 (6 bases). In germline, CDR1 is SGHTA, CDR2 FQGNSA. Trimming took off 3 bases at V and 8 bases at J, with 10 bases between the two ends. The CDR3 is made up of 13 amino acids. The CDR3 here is CASSLLQGEKLFF. CDR3 DNA: TGTGCCAGCAGCTTGCTTCAGGGGGAAAAACTGTTTTTT.

The chain employs TRBV10-3 and TRBJ2-5; D is perhaps TRBD2 (7 bases). The CDR3 length is 15 residues. Germline V gives CDR1 ENHRY, CDR2 SYGVKD. V lost 0 bases, J lost 1 base, and 9 bases lay in between. CDR3 amino acids: CAISESGGPQETQYF. The CDR3 DNA is TGTGCCATCAGTGAGTCGGGGGGGCCCCAAGAGACCCAGTACTTC.

The chain joins TRBV29-1 to TRBJ1-1, with D unclear. Germline CDR1 and CDR2: SQVTM and ANQGSEA. The V end was cut by 6 bases, the J end by 1 base, with 18 bases between. The CDR3 totals 15 residues. DNA for the CDR3: TGCAGCGTACAAAAGGGCGACGGGTGGAACACTGAAGCTTTCTTT. Amino acids: CSVQKGDGWNTEAFF.